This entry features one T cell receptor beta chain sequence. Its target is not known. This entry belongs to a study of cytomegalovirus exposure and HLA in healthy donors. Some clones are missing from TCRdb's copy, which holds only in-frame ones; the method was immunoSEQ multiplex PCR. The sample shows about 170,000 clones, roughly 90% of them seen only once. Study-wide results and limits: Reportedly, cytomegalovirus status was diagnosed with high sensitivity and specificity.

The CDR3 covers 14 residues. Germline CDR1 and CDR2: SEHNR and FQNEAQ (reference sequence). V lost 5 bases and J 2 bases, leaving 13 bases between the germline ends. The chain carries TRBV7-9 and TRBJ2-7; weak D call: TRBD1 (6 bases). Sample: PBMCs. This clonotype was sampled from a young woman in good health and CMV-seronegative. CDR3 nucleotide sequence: TGTGCCAGCAGCGCCAGGGGTGCTCCCTACGAGCAGTACTTC. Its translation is CASSARGAPYEQYF.